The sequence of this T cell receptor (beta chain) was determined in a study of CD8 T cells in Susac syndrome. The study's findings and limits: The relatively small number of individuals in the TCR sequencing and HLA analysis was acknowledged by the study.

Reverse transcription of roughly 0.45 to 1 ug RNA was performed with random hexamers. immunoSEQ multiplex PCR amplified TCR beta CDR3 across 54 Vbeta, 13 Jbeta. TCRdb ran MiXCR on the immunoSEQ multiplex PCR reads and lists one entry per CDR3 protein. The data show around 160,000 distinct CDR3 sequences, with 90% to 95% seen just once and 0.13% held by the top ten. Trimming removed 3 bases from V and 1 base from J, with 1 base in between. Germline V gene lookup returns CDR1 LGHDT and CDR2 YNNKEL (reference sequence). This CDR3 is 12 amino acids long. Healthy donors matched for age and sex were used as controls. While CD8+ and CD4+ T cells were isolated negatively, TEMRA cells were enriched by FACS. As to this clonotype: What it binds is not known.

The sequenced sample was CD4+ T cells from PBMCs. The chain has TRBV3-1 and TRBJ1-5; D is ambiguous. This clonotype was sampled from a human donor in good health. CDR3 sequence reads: CASSQSNQPQHF. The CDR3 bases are TGTGCCAGCAGCCAGAGCAATCAGCCCCAGCATTTT.